These 24 T cell receptor beta chains share one sample of origin, sequenced in a study of human T cells and chemical hapten exposure (dated by TCRdb to about 2021). Sample time point, as interpreted from the label and publication: healthy volunteer bleed at 6 weeks. Total RNA was isolated from unfractionated whole blood collected in Tempus Blood RNA tubes. The receptor library was made with RACE. The sequencer was a NextSeq 500. TCRdb took the public reads, trimmed them with fastp at Q25, ran MiXCR for clone calling and kept in-frame beta chains. One record per CDR3 amino acid sequence lists the most common genes and DNA. The sample data list fewer than 85,000 distinct CDR3 sequences, and under 10% of these were observed just once. Jointly, the top ten make up over 1.5% of the sample. The material sequenced was whole blood. The receptors stem from a male donor in good health. Some clones in this sample may be carry-over from other donors' samples.

This chain links TRBV5-5 with TRBJ2-7; 7 bases fit TRBD1. Per germline, CDR1 SGHKS and CDR2 YYEKEE (reference sequence). The CDR3 is 15 amino acids. V shed 1 base and J 6 bases; nucleotides not matched to a gene: 10. The CDR3 loop reads CASSLIQQGFFEQYF. CDR3 nucleotides: TGTGCCAGCAGCTTGATCCAACAGGGGTTCTTCGAGCAGTACTTC. Looking up the rest from reference TRBV5-5 and TRBJ2-7 gives the full variable domain: DAGVTQSPTHLIKTRGQQVTLRCSPISGHKSVSWYQQVLGQGPQFIFQYYEKEERGRGNFPDRFSARQFPNYSSELNVNALLLGDSALYLCASSLIQQGFFEQYFGPGTRLTVT.

This clonotype was seen a handful of times. This sequence joins TRBV5-1 and TRBJ1-1; the D gene is possibly TRBD1 (5 bases). This CDR3 has 14 residues. Per the germline V gene, CDR1 is SGHRS and CDR2 is YFSETQ. V lost 1 base and J 2 bases, leaving 9 bases between the germline ends. This CDR3 reads CASSLQGPNTEAFF. DNA of the CDR3: TGCGCCAGCAGCTTGCAGGGTCCCAACACTGAAGCTTTCTTT.

The genes are TRBV27 and TRBJ2-7, with D possibly TRBD2 on 5 matching bases. Deletions cut 2 bases from V and 4 bases from J, with 24 bases between. The CDR3 consists of 18 residues. Germline CDR1 reads MNHEY; CDR2 reads SMNVEV (reference sequence). The CDR3 loop is CASSLETPGLLQPYEQYF. The CDR3 bases are TGTGCCAGCAGTTTAGAAACCCCTGGACTGTTACAACCATACGAGCAGTACTTC.

A few counts support this clonotype. The rearrangement uses TRBV14 and TRBJ2-7; the match to TRBD2 covers 7 bases. Germline assignment: CDR1 SGHDN and CDR2 FVKESK. CDR3 size: 15 residues. Trimming cost V 0 bases and J 4 bases; bases outside gene matches: 6. CDR3 loop: CASSQEGLAAYEQYF. The CDR3 DNA reads as TGTGCCAGCAGCCAAGAAGGGCTAGCGGCTTACGAGCAGTACTTC.

This clonotype was picked up a small number of times. The chain has TRBV6-6 and TRBJ1-1; 7 nucleotides align to TRBD1. The germline CDR1 and CDR2 sequences are MNHNY and SVGAGI (reference sequence). The CDR3 length is 15 residues. J gave up 1 base and V 7 bases, and 9 bases lay outside the gene matches. The CDR3 protein is CASNRRQGTNTEAFF. The CDR3 bases are TGTGCCAGCAACCGGAGACAGGGCACGAACACTGAAGCTTTCTTT.

This clonotype was seen ten or more times. The V and J genes are TRBV20-1 and TRBJ2-3, with D possibly matching TRBD1 (6 bases). This CDR3 is built from 14 residues. Trimming stripped 7 bases from V and 4 bases from J, with 18 bases between. Germline lookup yields CDR1 DFQATT and CDR2 SNEGSKA (reference sequence). CDR3 coding DNA: TGCAGTGTGGACCCGGGTCAGGGGTCAGATACGCAGTATTTT. Its translation: CSVDPGQGSDTQYF.

This clonotype appeared many times. At one end, the junction sequence differs from germline, possibly due to a read error. The chain uses TRBV5-1 and TRBJ2-7; weak D call: TRBD2 (6 bases). This CDR3 comprises 14 residues. The V gene's germline CDR1 is SGHRS and CDR2 YFSETQ. CDR3 in amino acids: CASSLAGAGPRGNF. The CDR3 bases are TGCGCCAGCAGCTTGGCGGGTGCAGGGCCCCGCGGGAACTTC. Full variable domain (missing parts from reference TRBV5-1 and TRBJ2-7): KAGVTQTPRYLIKTRGQQVTLSCSPISGHRSVSWYQQTPGQGLQFLFEYFSETQRNKGNFPGRFSGRQFSNSRSEMNVSTLELGDSALYLCASSLAGAGPRGNFGPGTRLTVT.

This clonotype was seen more than once but under ten times. The genes are TRBV15 and TRBJ1-4, with TRBD1 as a possible D gene (5 bases). The V gene's germline CDR1 is LNHNV and CDR2 YYDKDF (reference sequence). CDR3 length: 16 residues. Between the trimmed V and J ends, which lost 3 bases and 5 bases, there was a span of 16 bases. CDR3 sequence: CATSRRQWGRNEKLFF. CDR3 DNA: TGTGCCACCAGCAGGCGACAATGGGGCCGGAATGAAAAACTGTTTTTT.

This clonotype was counted between two and nine times. V usage is TRBV29-1 and J usage is TRBJ2-1, with D perhaps TRBD1 (5 bases). CDR3 length: 15 amino acids. V was cut by 6 bases and J by 6 bases, with 21 bases left in between. Germline-derived CDR1 and CDR2 are SQVTM and ANQGSEA. The CDR3 DNA reads as TGCAGCGTGGGCAGCTCCGGCGATGGGGCCAATGAGCAGTTCTTC. Translating gives CSVGSSGDGANEQFF.

The gene calls are TRBV5-1 and TRBJ1-2; unclear D gene. Trimming pared 0 bases from V and 7 bases from J, leaving 19 bases between. Germline CDR1 and CDR2: SGHRS and YFSETQ. The CDR3 sequence is 16 residues long. The CDR3 DNA sequence: TGCGCCAGCAGCTTGGGAGTAATGGCCAGTAGCAGTGGCTACACCTTC. The encoded protein is CASSLGVMASSSGYTF.

CDR3 protein: CASTDSGRDEQYF. The CDR3 DNA sequence: TGTGCCAGCACCGATAGCGGGAGAGACGAGCAGTACTTC. V usage is TRBV6-5 and J usage is TRBJ2-7; 9 bases match TRBD2. This CDR3 is built from 13 residues. V was pared by 7 bases and J by 5 bases, with 6 bases of the junction left unmatched. Germline CDR1 reads MNHEY; CDR2 reads SVGAGI.

The chain combines TRBV4-1 with TRBJ2-7, with TRBD2 matching over 8 bases. Trimming cost V 4 bases and J 5 bases; bases outside gene matches: 4. From germline, CDR1 is MGHRA and CDR2 YSYEKL. The CDR3 totals 13 residues. CDR3 sequence reads: CASSRTSFDEQYF. The CDR3 coding sequence is TGCGCCAGCAGCCGGACTAGCTTCGACGAGCAGTACTTC.

This clonotype is a singleton in its sample. The rearrangement joins TRBV12-3 or TRBV12-4 to TRBJ1-4, with D unresolved. The CDR3 loop spans 14 amino acids. Between the trimmed V and J ends, which lost 1 base and 3 bases, there was a span of 6 bases. The CDR3 loop is CASSLVRPNEKLFF. As DNA, the CDR3 is TGTGCCAGCAGTTTAGTACGGCCTAATGAAAAACTGTTTTTT.

This clonotype was seen more than once but under ten times. The rearrangement uses TRBV2 and TRBJ2-6; 7 bases are a match to TRBD1. CDR3 size: 15 residues. Unmatched junction bases numbered 2, after V lost 4 bases and J lost 2 bases. Germline V gene lookup returns CDR1 SNHLY and CDR2 FYNNEI. CDR3 sequence: CASSAQGTGANVLTF. Written as DNA, the CDR3 is TGTGCCAGCAGTGCACAGGGGACTGGGGCCAACGTCCTGACTTTC.

The table lists this clonotype with a few counts. The chain links TRBV20-1 to TRBJ2-2; D call uncertain. Looked up from germline, CDR1 is DFQATT and CDR2 is SNEGSKA (reference sequence). The CDR3 consists of 13 residues. V gave up 1 base and J gave up 2 bases, with 5 bases separating them. DNA of the CDR3: TGCAGTGCTAGAGGTGATAACACCGGGGAGCTGTTTTTT. This sequence encodes CSARGDNTGELFF.

The chain carries TRBV25-1 and TRBJ2-5; D may be TRBD1 or TRBD2 (5 bases each). The V end lost 2 bases, the J end lost 3 bases, and 7 bases lay between the germline ends. The length of the CDR3 is 13 residues. In germline, CDR1 is MGHDK, CDR2 SYGVNS. The chain's CDR3 is CASSEGGEETQYF. The CDR3 nucleotides are TGTGCCAGCAGTGAAGGGGGAGAAGAGACCCAGTACTTC.

This clonotype was seen repeatedly, ten times or more. As DNA, the CDR3 is TGCGCCAGCGCAAACACCGGGGAGCTGTTTTTT. Protein sequence: CASANTGELFF. The V call is TRBV10-2, the J call TRBJ2-2; D remains ambiguous. V was shortened by 8 bases and J by 2 bases, with 3 bases between the two germline ends. Germline values: CDR1 WSHSY, CDR2 SAAADI. The CDR3 runs 11 residues.

The chain employs TRBV19 and TRBJ2-2, with D perhaps matching TRBD2 (5 bases). The CDR3 has 15 amino acids. V was pared by 1 base and J by 4 bases, with 10 bases between. Germline CDR1 reads LNHDA; CDR2 reads SQIVND (reference sequence). In DNA form, the CDR3 reads TGTGCCAGTAGTATAGGAGGGTCCCCCACCGGGGAGCTGTTTTTT. Its translation is CASSIGGSPTGELFF.

In this sample, this clonotype turned up many times. The chain is built from TRBV20-1 and TRBJ1-1; a possible D gene is TRBD1 (5 bases). This CDR3 comprises 12 residues. CDR1 and CDR2 (germline): DFQATT, SNEGSKA (reference sequence). The V end was cut by 3 bases, the J end by 4 bases, with 9 bases between. The CDR3 bases are TGCAGTGCTAGCCAGGGTATCACTGAAGCTTTCTTT. The encoded protein is CSASQGITEAFF.

J is TRBJ2-3 and V is TRBV7-2; 7 bases align to TRBD1. V shed 4 bases, J shed 5 bases, and the junction held 6 bases outside the gene matches. This CDR3 spans 14 amino acids. Per the germline V gene, CDR1 is SGHTA and CDR2 is FQGNSA. The CDR3 DNA reads TGTGCCAGCAGCTCAACAGGGGTTGGAGATACGCAGTATTTT. This translates into CASSSTGVGDTQYF.

This clonotype was detected a few times. CDR3 in DNA: TGTGCCAGCAGTGCCACGACAGGGGAGTTGTATGAGCAGTTCTTC. Protein product: CASSATTGELYEQFF. The chain employs TRBV25-1 and TRBJ2-1; TRBD1 aligns across 8 bases. This CDR3 spans 15 amino acids. Unmatched junction bases numbered 10, after V lost 4 bases and J lost 8 bases. CDR1 is MGHDK and CDR2 is SYGVNS in the germline V gene.

This clonotype was seen a handful of times. The chain couples TRBV12-3 or TRBV12-4 to TRBJ2-7, with D possibly TRBD1 on 5 matching bases. Trimming shortened V by 6 bases and J by 2 bases, and 17 bases separated the two germline ends. The length of the CDR3 is 15 residues. In DNA, the CDR3 is TGTGCCAGCAGCTACGCTAGATCAGGGACCTACGAGCAGTACTTC. This gives the protein CASSYARSGTYEQYF.

The chain carries TRBV6-2 or TRBV6-3 and TRBJ2-6; a possible D gene is TRBD1 (5 bases). The germline V and J ends were trimmed by 6 bases and 11 bases, with 17 bases remaining between them. CDR1 and CDR2 from the germline V gene are MNHEY and SVGEGT. The CDR3 is 14 amino acids. The CDR3 DNA follows: TGTGCCAGCAGGGAACTCTCTACAGGCGACGTCCTGACTTTC. This encodes CASRELSTGDVLTF.

The V gene is TRBV4-2, the J gene TRBJ1-1; the D gene is possibly TRBD1 (5 bases). Trimming removed 1 base from V and 3 bases from J, with 12 bases in between. CDR3 size: 15 residues. CDR1 is LGHNA, CDR2 YNFKEQ, per germline. The CDR3 spells CASSQASWGDTEAFF. The CDR3 nucleotides read TGTGCCAGCAGCCAAGCGAGCTGGGGGGACACTGAAGCTTTCTTT.